Below, 29 T cell receptor beta chains from the same sample are listed, as sequenced in a study of T cell responses to AZD1222 COVID-19 vaccine. Using immunoSEQ multiplex PCR, the repertoire was profiled, and TCRdb retains in-frame clones only, with some absent. Here the sample spans just under 85,000 clones, more than 70% being singletons. The specimen comprised peripheral blood, sampled on day 0 of AZD1222 vaccination. These receptors were obtained from an adult in good health.

The chain joins TRBV5-8 to TRBJ2-7; D is unresolved. Trimming left V 4 bases short and J 5 bases short, with 10 bases between. Germline V gene data show CDR1 as SGHTS and CDR2 as YDEGEE. The CDR3 is made up of 12 amino acids. DNA for the CDR3: TGTGCCAGCAGCCGCTATCTGGACGAGCAGTACTTC. It yields the protein CASSRYLDEQYF.

This clone was observed a handful of times. This chain links TRBV2 with TRBJ2-1, with D unresolved. This CDR3 is built from 10 residues. V was pared by 6 bases and J by 10 bases, with 7 bases between. The germline V gene has CDR1 SNHLY and CDR2 FYNNEI. The CDR3 is CASSLQEQFF. The CDR3 DNA sequence: TGTGCCAGCAGCCTCCAGGAGCAGTTCTTC. The full variable domain, completed using reference TRBV2 and TRBJ2-1, is EPEVTQTPSHQVTQMGQEVILRCVPISNHLYFYWYRQILGQKVEFLVSFYNNEISEKSEIFDDQFSVERPDGSNFTLKIRSTKLEDSAMYFCASSLQEQFFGPGTRLTVL.

The chain joins TRBV30 to TRBJ1-2; 9 bases align to TRBD1. The V and J ends lost 2 bases and 8 bases, in that order; junction bases with no gene match: 9. The CDR3 is 14 amino acids. The V gene's germline CDR1 is GTSNPN and CDR2 SVGIG (reference sequence). The chain's CDR3 is CAWSILTGGSGYTF. CDR3 sequence (DNA): TGTGCCTGGAGTATCCTAACAGGGGGCTCCGGCTACACCTTC.

The gene calls are TRBV7-2 and TRBJ2-7; TRBD2 matches 7 bases. Germline V gene sequence: CDR1 SGHTA, CDR2 FQGNSA. The J segment lost 1 base and the V segment lost 5 bases, leaving 8 bases of the junction unmatched. The CDR3 runs 15 residues. The DNA of the CDR3 is TGTGCCAGCAGCCAGGTGGGGGAGGGGTCCTACGAGCAGTACTTC. Encoded protein: CASSQVGEGSYEQYF.

The chain couples TRBV5-1 to TRBJ1-4; no clear D. V lost 5 bases and J lost 5, with 16 bases in between. Per germline, CDR1 SGHRS and CDR2 YFSETQ. The CDR3 spans 15 residues. The DNA of the CDR3 is TGCGCCAGCAGTAGCGATTTAGGTTCCAATGAAAAACTGTTTTTT. Amino acids: CASSSDLGSNEKLFF.

This chain links TRBV9 with TRBJ2-2; D not certain. CDR1 is SGDLS, CDR2 YYNGEE, per germline. V was pared by 3 bases and J by 5 bases, with 11 bases between. The CDR3 is made up of 14 amino acids. CDR3 bases: TGTGCCAGCAGCGGTCTAATGGAGACCGGGGAGCTGTTTTTT. Protein product: CASSGLMETGELFF.

The chain combines TRBV28 with TRBJ2-1; 8 nucleotides align to TRBD1. The ends lost 3 bases at V and 4 bases at J; junction bases unmatched: 5. The CDR3 loop spans 15 amino acids. Germline V CDR1 and CDR2: MDHEN, SYDVKM. The CDR3 DNA sequence: TGTGCCAGCAGTTTTCAGGACAGGGATTACAATGAGCAGTTCTTC. This sequence encodes CASSFQDRDYNEQFF.

The chain uses TRBV3-1 (or the pseudogene TRBV3-2) and TRBJ1-1, with 8 bases that match TRBD1. After removal of 4 bases from V and 4 bases from J, the junction contained 14 bases not matched to a gene. CDR3 length: 17 amino acids. Germline CDR1 and CDR2: LGHDT and YNNKEL (reference sequence). CDR3 sequence: CASSPTTGVGPGTEAFF. CDR3 bases: TGTGCCAGCAGCCCCACGACAGGGGTGGGTCCGGGCACTGAAGCTTTCTTT.

This clone was recorded once. The chain recombines TRBV9 with TRBJ2-3, with a weak D call TRBD1 (6 bases). Trimming removed 5 bases from V and 1 base from J, with 14 bases in between. Germline CDR1 SGDLS, CDR2 YYNGEE. This CDR3 region has 15 residues. The CDR3: CASRNRALGTDTQYF. The CDR3 DNA follows: TGTGCCAGCAGGAACAGGGCCCTGGGCACAGATACGCAGTATTTT.

The V gene is TRBV7-9, the J gene TRBJ1-4; the D is unclear. This CDR3 region has 12 residues. In germline, CDR1 is SEHNR, CDR2 FQNEAQ (reference sequence). Trimming took 5 bases from V and 8 from J, leaving 9 bases between them. CDR3 nucleotide sequence: TGTGCCAGCAGCCCGAACTGGGAAAAACTGTTTTTT. Protein: CASSPNWEKLFF. The full variable domain, in which reference TRBV7-9 and TRBJ1-4 provide the parts outside the CDR3, is DTGVSQNPRHKITKRGQNVTFRCDPISEHNRLYWYRQTLGQGPEFLTYFQNEAQLEKSRLLSDRFSAERPKGSFSTLEIQRTEQGDSAMYLCASSPNWEKLFFGSGTQLSVL.

The chain carries TRBV18 and TRBJ1-5; tentatively, D is TRBD1 (5 bases). The CDR3 totals 13 residues. CDR1 and CDR2 (germline): KGHSH, LQKENI. Trimming stripped 6 bases from V and 5 bases from J, with 11 bases between. The CDR3 here is CASSQRGDQPQHF. The CDR3 coding sequence is TGTGCCAGCTCTCAGCGAGGGGATCAGCCCCAGCATTTT.

The rearrangement links TRBV9 to TRBJ2-2; D perhaps matches TRBD1 (6 bases). Looked up from germline, CDR1 is SGDLS and CDR2 is YYNGEE. Between the trimmed V and J ends, which lost 2 bases and 6 bases, there was a span of 14 bases. The CDR3 sequence is 15 residues long. The CDR3 loop reads CASSVFQGPAGELFF. In DNA form, the CDR3 reads TGTGCCAGCAGCGTGTTTCAGGGGCCCGCCGGGGAGCTGTTTTTT.

V usage is TRBV2 and J usage is TRBJ2-1; D ambiguous. The germline CDR1 and CDR2 sequences are SNHLY and FYNNEI. Trimming left V 4 bases short and J 0 bases short, with 13 bases between. CDR3 length: 16 amino acids. The CDR3 reads CASSAFLPSSYNEQFF. The CDR3 bases are TGTGCCAGCAGTGCCTTCCTTCCCAGCTCCTACAATGAGCAGTTCTTC.

The chain uses TRBV7-5 and TRBJ2-7; the DNA was not used to check the table's D call, TRBD2. TRBV7-5 is a recognized pseudogene. The CDR3 is 16 amino acids. This chain's CDR3 is CARSRRTSGRLYEQYF. The CDR3 region has the DNA TGTGCCAGAAGCCGACGGACTAGCGGGAGATTATACGAGCAGTACTTC.

V is TRBV5-1 and J is TRBJ2-5, with D maybe TRBD2 (6 bases). The CDR3 length is 13 residues. V was shortened by 0 bases and J by 5 bases, with 8 bases between the two germline ends. Germline V gene lookup returns CDR1 SGHRS and CDR2 YFSETQ. The CDR3 region is CASSLVGGETQYF. For the CDR3, the DNA is TGCGCCAGCAGCTTGGTTGGGGGGGAGACCCAGTACTTC.

This sequence joins TRBV6-2 or TRBV6-3 and TRBJ1-2; D perhaps matches TRBD1 (6 bases). V lost 6 bases and J lost 0, with 20 bases in between. This CDR3 region has 17 residues. Germline CDR1 reads MNHEY; CDR2 reads SVGEGT. The CDR3 protein is CASSTPGRGVANYGYTF. The DNA for the CDR3 is TGTGCCAGCAGCACCCCGGGCAGGGGAGTAGCTAACTATGGCTACACCTTC.

The CDR3 reads CASSRTSSSYNEQFF. The CDR3 region has the DNA TGTGCCAGTAGTAGAACGTCGAGCTCCTACAATGAGCAGTTCTTC. The J gene is TRBJ2-1, the V gene TRBV19; D ambiguous. V lost 4 bases and J 0 bases, leaving 10 bases between the germline ends. CDR3 length: 15 amino acids. Germline V lookup: CDR1 LNHDA, CDR2 SQIVND (reference sequence).

The chain uses TRBV6-2 or TRBV6-3 and TRBJ2-5; 7 nucleotides match TRBD2. With V trimmed by 6 bases and J by 1 base, 14 bases remained unmatched. The CDR3 totals 17 residues. From germline, CDR1 is MNHEY and CDR2 SVGEGT. CDR3 protein: CASSNGGSGVIQETQYF. CDR3 nucleotides: TGTGCCAGCAGCAATGGGGGGAGCGGGGTCATCCAAGAGACCCAGTACTTC.

The chain links TRBV30 to TRBJ1-4, with D unresolved. This CDR3 is built from 18 residues. Trimming took off 1 base at V and 8 bases at J, with 26 bases between the two ends. Germline V gives CDR1 GTSNPN, CDR2 SVGIG (reference sequence). This chain's CDR3 is CAWSERIGRWGLEEKLFF. The DNA for the CDR3 is TGTGCCTGGAGTGAGCGAATCGGACGGTGGGGTTTAGAAGAAAAACTGTTTTTT.

The J gene is TRBJ2-7, the V gene TRBV28; 11 bases are shared with TRBD1. Germline V gene lookup returns CDR1 MDHEN and CDR2 SYDVKM. The CDR3 consists of 15 residues. Trimming removed 6 bases from V and 5 bases from J; junction bases left unmatched: 9. The CDR3 nucleotides read TGTGCCAGCAGACGGACCTCGGACAGGGGGCACGAGCAGTACTTC. This translates into CASRRTSDRGHEQYF.

The chain combines TRBV24-1 with TRBJ1-1; D not certain. This CDR3 is 15 amino acids long. V lost 6 bases, J lost 1 base, and 14 bases lay in between. The germline V gene encodes CDR1 KGHDR and CDR2 SFDVKD. DNA of the CDR3: TGTGCCACCAGTCCGCCCGAGGGTCAGAACACTGAAGCTTTCTTT. It is translated as CATSPPEGQNTEAFF.

The chain uses TRBV3-1 (or the pseudogene TRBV3-2) and TRBJ1-2; possible D gene TRBD1, 6 bases. Per germline, CDR1 LGHDT and CDR2 YNNKEL (reference sequence). CDR3 length equals 15 residues. V dropped 8 bases and J dropped 0 bases, with 16 bases sitting between them. CDR3 in amino acids: CASSYRDTANYGYTF. DNA of the CDR3: TGTGCCAGCTCCTATAGGGACACAGCTAACTATGGCTACACCTTC.

The chain is built from TRBV2 and TRBJ2-1; the match to TRBD1 covers 7 bases. The CDR3 is 14 amino acids. CDR1 and CDR2 (germline): SNHLY, FYNNEI. The J segment lost 5 bases and the V segment lost 7 bases, leaving 8 bases of the junction unmatched. The CDR3 region is CASNNRDSHNEQFF. CDR3 DNA sequence: TGTGCCAGCAACAACCGGGACAGTCACAATGAGCAGTTCTTC.

The chain employs TRBV6-5 and TRBJ2-7, with D possibly matching TRBD2 (6 bases). Looked up from germline, CDR1 is MNHEY and CDR2 is SVGAGI. This CDR3 has 13 amino acids. V was clipped by 2 bases and J by 3 bases, with 8 bases between them. CDR3 in amino acids: CASSYTGVYEQYF. The CDR3 DNA reads as TGTGCCAGCAGTTACACGGGAGTCTACGAGCAGTACTTC.

The sample holds a few counts of this clone. This sequence joins TRBV4-2 and TRBJ1-3; D remains ambiguous. V was trimmed by 0 bases and J by 0 bases, leaving 9 bases between them. Germline V gene lookup returns CDR1 LGHNA and CDR2 YNFKEQ. The CDR3 consists of 16 residues. The CDR3 DNA reads TGTGCCAGCAGCCAAGATTGGGCGAGCTCTGGAAACACCATATATTTT. This codes for CASSQDWASSGNTIYF.

This clone was detected once. J is TRBJ2-6 and V is TRBV5-4; D assignment may be TRBD1 or TRBD2 (5 bases each). Germline V CDR1 and CDR2: SGHNT, YYREEE (reference sequence). This CDR3 has 15 amino acids. Deletions cut 4 bases from V and 2 bases from J, with 10 bases between. The CDR3 reads CASSPEGPGANVLTF. As DNA, the CDR3 is TGTGCCAGCAGCCCTGAGGGGCCTGGGGCCAACGTCCTGACTTTC.

The rearrangement uses TRBV21-1 and TRBJ2-7; the table's D call of TRBD2 was not tested on the DNA. TRBV21-1 is a recognized pseudogene. CDR3 length: 16 amino acids. The CDR3 loop reads CASSTGTGLESYEQYF. CDR3 DNA sequence: TGTGCCAGCAGCACAGGGACGGGACTCGAGTCCTACGAGCAGTACTTC.

The chain carries TRBV5-4 and TRBJ1-1, with TRBD1 matching 8 bases. The CDR3 is made up of 15 amino acids. Per germline, CDR1 SGHNT and CDR2 YYREEE (reference sequence). Trimming cost V 4 bases and J 0 bases; bases outside gene matches: 5. The CDR3 DNA follows: TGTGCCAGCAGCCTTGGGGACAGGTTGAACACTGAAGCTTTCTTT. Translation gives CASSLGDRLNTEAFF. The whole variable domain, filled in from reference TRBV5-4 and TRBJ1-1, reads ETGVTQSPTHLIKTRGQQVTLRCSSQSGHNTVSWYQQALGQGPQFIFQYYREEENGRGNFPPRFSGLQFPNYSSELNVNALELDDSALYLCASSLGDRLNTEAFFGQGTRLTVV.

This sequence joins TRBV18 and TRBJ1-1; possibly TRBD1 for D (5 bases). The CDR3 runs to 13 residues. Germline V gene sequence: CDR1 KGHSH, CDR2 LQKENI. Trimming removed 0 bases from V and 5 bases from J, with 7 bases in between. CDR3 sequence: CASSPPGGTEAFF. In DNA form, the CDR3 reads TGTGCCAGCTCACCACCGGGGGGAACTGAAGCTTTCTTT.